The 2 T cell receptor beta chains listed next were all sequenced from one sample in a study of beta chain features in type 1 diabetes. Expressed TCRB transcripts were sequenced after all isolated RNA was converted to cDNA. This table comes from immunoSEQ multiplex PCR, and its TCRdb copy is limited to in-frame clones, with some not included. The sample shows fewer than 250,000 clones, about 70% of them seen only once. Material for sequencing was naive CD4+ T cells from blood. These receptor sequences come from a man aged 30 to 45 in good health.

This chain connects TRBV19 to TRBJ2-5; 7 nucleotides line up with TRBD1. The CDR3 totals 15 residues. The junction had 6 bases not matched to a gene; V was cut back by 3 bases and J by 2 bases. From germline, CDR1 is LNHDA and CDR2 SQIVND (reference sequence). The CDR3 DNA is TGTGCCAGTAGTATCTTGACAGGGCTACAAGAGACCCAGTACTTC. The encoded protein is CASSILTGLQETQYF. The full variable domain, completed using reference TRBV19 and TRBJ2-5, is DGGITQSPKYLFRKEGQNVTLSCEQNLNHDAMYWYRQDPGQGLRLIYYSQIVNDFQKGDIAEGYSVSREKKESFPLTVTSAQKNPTAFYLCASSILTGLQETQYFGPGTRLLVL.

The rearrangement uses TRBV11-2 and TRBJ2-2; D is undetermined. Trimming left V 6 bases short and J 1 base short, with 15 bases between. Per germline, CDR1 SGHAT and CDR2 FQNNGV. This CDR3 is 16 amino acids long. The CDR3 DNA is TGTGCCAGCAGTCCCCTTCGGACGAGGAACACCGGGGAGCTGTTTTTT. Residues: CASSPLRTRNTGELFF.